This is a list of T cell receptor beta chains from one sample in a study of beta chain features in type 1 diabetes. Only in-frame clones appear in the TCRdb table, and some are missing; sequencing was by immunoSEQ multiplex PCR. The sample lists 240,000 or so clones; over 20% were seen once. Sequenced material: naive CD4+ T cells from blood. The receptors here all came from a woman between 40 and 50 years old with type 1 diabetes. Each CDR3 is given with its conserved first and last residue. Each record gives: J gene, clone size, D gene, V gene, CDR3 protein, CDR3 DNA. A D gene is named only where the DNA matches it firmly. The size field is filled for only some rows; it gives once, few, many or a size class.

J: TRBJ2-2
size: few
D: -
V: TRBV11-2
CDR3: CASSQRGSATGELFF
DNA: TGTGCCAGCAGCCAAAGAGGGTCGGCCACCGGGGAGCTGTTTTTT

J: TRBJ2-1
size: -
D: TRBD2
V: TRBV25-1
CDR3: CASSSPGLAGAHEQFF
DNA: TGTGCCAGCAGTTCTCCGGGACTAGCGGGGGCTCATGAGCAGTTCTTC

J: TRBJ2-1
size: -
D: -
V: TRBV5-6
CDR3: CASSFYPTEFNEQFF
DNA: TGTGCCAGCAGCTTTTACCCGACGGAGTTCAATGAGCAGTTCTTC

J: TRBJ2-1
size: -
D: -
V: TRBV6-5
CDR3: CASSSGLTPNEQFF
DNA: TGTGCCAGCAGTTCGGGACTTACTCCCAATGAGCAGTTCTTC

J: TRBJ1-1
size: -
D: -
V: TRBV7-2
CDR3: CASSLLRLFGAFF
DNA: TGTGCCAGCAGCCTGCTGCGTTTGTTCGGAGCTTTCTTT

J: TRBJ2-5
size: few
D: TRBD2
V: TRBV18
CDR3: CASSPRSLAGVGETQYF
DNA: TGTGCCAGCTCACCAAGGAGCCTAGCGGGAGTTGGTGAGACCCAGTACTTC

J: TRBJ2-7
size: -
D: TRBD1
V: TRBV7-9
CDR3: CASTSGTVPRREQYF
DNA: TGTGCCAGCACCTCCGGGACAGTGCCTCGAAGGGAGCAGTACTTC

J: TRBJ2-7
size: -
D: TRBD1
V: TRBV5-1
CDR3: CASSVGTGTPYEQYF
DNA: TGCGCCAGCAGCGTAGGGACAGGGACCCCCTACGAGCAGTACTTC

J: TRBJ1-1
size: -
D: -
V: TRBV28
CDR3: CASSYYHEAFF
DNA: TGTGCCAGCAGTTACTACCATGAAGCTTTCTTT

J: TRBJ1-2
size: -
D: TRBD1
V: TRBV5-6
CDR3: CASSRQGYSSYGYTF
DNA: TGTGCCAGCAGCCGACAGGGTTATTCAAGCTATGGCTACACCTTC

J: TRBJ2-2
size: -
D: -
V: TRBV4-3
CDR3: CASRHAANTGELFF
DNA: TGCGCCAGCAGACATGCCGCGAACACCGGGGAGCTGTTTTTT

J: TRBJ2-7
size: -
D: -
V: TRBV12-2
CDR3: CASRPDFFELYF
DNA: TGTGCAAGTCGCCCGGACTTTTTTGAGTTGTACTTC

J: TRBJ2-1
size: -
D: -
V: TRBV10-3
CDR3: CAISVDSLREQFF
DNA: TGTGCCATCAGTGTGGACAGTTTAAGGGAGCAGTTCTTC

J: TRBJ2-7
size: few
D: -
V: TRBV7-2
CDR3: CASTAGVYEQYF
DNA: TGTGCCAGCACGGCGGGCGTCTACGAGCAGTACTTC

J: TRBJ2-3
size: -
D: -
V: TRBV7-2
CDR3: CASSLALALGTDMQYF
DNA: TGTGCCAGCAGCTTAGCCCTAGCGCTAGGCACAGATATGCAGTATTTT

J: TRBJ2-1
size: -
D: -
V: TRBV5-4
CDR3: CASSLGRDSSYNEQFF
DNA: TGTGCCAGCAGCTTGGGACGGGATAGCTCCTACAATGAGCAGTTCTTC